This T cell receptor (beta chain) was recorded in a study of blood T cells in healthy people across ages. Study results and limitations: Per million T cells, TCR beta diversity dropped roughly linearly as age increased. Diversity was higher, and naive CD4+ cells more numerous, in long-lived donors than in aged donors. What prevented conclusive comparison of naive and antigen-experienced cells was that PBMCs were unsorted.

Of note for this clonotype: Its specificity is not known.

Trimming removed 4 bases at V and 0 bases at J, with 12 bases between. Germline CDR1 DFQATT, CDR2 SNEGSKA (reference sequence). The CDR3 covers 14 residues. Researchers isolated at least 6.5 million PBMCs per sample. A sample-barcoded 5' primer and a J-beta primer mix were used in a second PCR of roughly 6 to 11 cycles. TCRdb itself ran the 5' RACE reads through MiXCR, one entry per CDR3 protein. The sample has 950,000 to 1,200,000 distinct CDR3 sequences; approximately 38% are singletons. Sequenced material: blood. The sequence derives from a man between 18 and 29 years old in good health. The rearrangement joins TRBV20-1 to TRBJ2-5; possibly TRBD1 or TRBD2 for D (5 bases each). The CDR3 sequence is CSANRGPYQETQYF. CDR3 DNA: TGCAGTGCTAATCGGGGACCGTACCAAGAGACCCAGTACTTC.